The table lists the clone carrying this T cell receptor beta chain with a few counts. Its antigen remains unknown. These data come from a study of response to subunit inactivated influenza vaccine. TCRdb analysed the RT-PCR reads with MiXCR anew, one entry per CDR3 protein. The sample consists of 400,000 to 650,000 distinct CDR3 sequences, more than 7% of them appearing once. The study's findings and limits: T cells newly recruited by each seasonal influenza vaccination are few, the authors suggested.

The V gene's germline CDR1 is LNHDA and CDR2 SQIVND (reference sequence). V lost 4 bases and J lost 1, with 7 bases in between. The CDR3 loop spans 13 amino acids. This chain uses TRBV19 with TRBJ1-1; D is possibly TRBD1 (6 bases). The source was PBMCs from blood, collected less than 30 months after vaccination. The sequence was collected from a man aged 45 to 70 who received an inactivated influenza vaccine. The CDR3 nucleotides read TGTGCCAGTAGTAAGGACAGGAACACTGAAGCTTTCTTT. Protein product: CASSKDRNTEAFF.